A single sample is the source of the 4 T cell receptor beta chains below, sequenced in a study of cytomegalovirus exposure and HLA in healthy donors. The data were produced by immunoSEQ multiplex PCR, yet TCRdb's version contains in-frame clones alone and is incomplete. In the table there are under 150,000 clones, about nine tenths of which are singletons. The sequenced material came from PBMCs. These receptor sequences come from a man between 18 and 35 years old in good health and CMV-seronegative.

This chain connects TRBV30 to TRBJ1-6; no clear D. Per the germline V gene, CDR1 is GTSNPN and CDR2 is SVGIG (reference sequence). Trimming stripped 1 base from V and 8 bases from J, with 12 bases between. The CDR3 consists of 14 residues. The DNA for the CDR3 is TGTGCCTGGAGTGGGCGGGAACGGGATTCACCCCTCCACTTT. It codes for CAWSGRERDSPLHF.

The rearrangement joins TRBV5-6 to TRBJ2-7, with TRBD1 identical over 9 bases. This CDR3 contains 14 residues. The V and J ends lost 0 bases and 2 bases, in that order; junction bases with no gene match: 0. Germline V gene data show CDR1 as SGHDT and CDR2 as YYEEEE. Written as DNA, the CDR3 is TGTGCCAGCAGCTTGGGACAGGGGGCCTACGAGCAGTACTTC. Protein sequence: CASSLGQGAYEQYF.

For the CDR3, the DNA is TGTGCCAGCAGTTATTATAGACAGGGATTGGGAAACACCATATATTTT. It yields the protein CASSYYRQGLGNTIYF. The V and J genes are TRBV6-7 and TRBJ1-3; 7 nucleotides line up with TRBD1. TRBV6-7 is designated an ORF whose function remains uncertain. The CDR3 is made up of 16 amino acids. The V segment lost 3 bases and the J segment 4 bases; nucleotides outside the gene matches: 9.

This rearrangement joins TRBV7-8 to TRBJ1-1, with D maybe TRBD1 (6 bases). The V end was cut by 2 bases, the J end by 0 bases, with 13 bases between. Germline loops: CDR1 SGHVS, CDR2 FQNEAQ. This CDR3 contains 16 residues. The CDR3 DNA reads as TGTGCCAGCAGCTTATTTACAGGGAGTATGAACACTGAAGCTTTCTTT. This translates into CASSLFTGSMNTEAFF. Drawing the rest from reference TRBV7-8 and TRBJ1-1, the complete variable domain is GAGVSQSPRYKVAKRGQDVALRCDPISGHVSLFWYQQALGQGPEFLTYFQNEAQLDKSGLPSDRFFAERPEGSVSTLKIQRTQQEDSAVYLCASSLFTGSMNTEAFFGQGTRLTVV.